A single T cell receptor beta chain is shown here with its context. Its antigen remains unknown. The data derive from a study of T cell repertoires in cytomegalovirus infection. TCRdb re-derived calls from the reads in MiXCR, one entry per CDR3 protein. The sample contains about 570,000 distinct CDR3 sequences, approximately 40% of which appear only once. Study outcomes and limitations: HLA-C-restricted CMV-specific TCR beta clonotypes prevailed in the ex vivo response.

Germline-derived CDR1 and CDR2 are SGHTA and FQGNSA. V was shortened by 5 bases and J by 4 bases, with 27 bases between the two germline ends. This CDR3 has 18 residues. This clonotype was obtained from a human donor in good health (CMV status not recorded). Some clones in this sample may be carry-over from other donors' samples. V gene TRBV7-2 combines with J gene TRBJ2-7; possible D gene TRBD2, 7 bases. The sequencing here drew on cultured PBMCs, taken from culture after CMV antigen stimulation. The CDR3 is CASSRVGGIGGANYEQYF. In DNA, the CDR3 is TGTGCCAGCAGCCGAGTGGGGGGTATAGGGGGGGCCAATTACGAGCAGTACTTC.